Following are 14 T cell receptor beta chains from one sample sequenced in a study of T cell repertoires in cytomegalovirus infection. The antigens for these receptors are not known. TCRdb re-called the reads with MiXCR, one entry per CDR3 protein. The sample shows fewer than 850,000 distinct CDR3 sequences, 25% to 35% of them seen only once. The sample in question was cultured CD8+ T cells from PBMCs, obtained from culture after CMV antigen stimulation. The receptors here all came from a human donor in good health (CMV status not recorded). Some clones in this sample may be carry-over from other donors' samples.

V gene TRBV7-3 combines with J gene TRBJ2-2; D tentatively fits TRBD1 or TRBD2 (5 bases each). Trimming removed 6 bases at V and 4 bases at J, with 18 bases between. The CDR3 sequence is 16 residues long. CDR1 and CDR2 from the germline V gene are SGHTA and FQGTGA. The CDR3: CASSSLGRASTGELFF. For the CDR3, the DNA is TGTGCCAGCAGTTCACTGGGGCGGGCGAGCACCGGGGAGCTGTTTTTT.

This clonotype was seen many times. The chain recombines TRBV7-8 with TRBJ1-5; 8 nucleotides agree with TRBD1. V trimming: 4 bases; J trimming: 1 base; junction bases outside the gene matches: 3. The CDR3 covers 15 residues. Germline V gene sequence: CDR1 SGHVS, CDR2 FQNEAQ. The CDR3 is CASSSGQGSNQPQHF. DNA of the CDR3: TGTGCCAGCAGCTCTGGACAGGGAAGCAATCAGCCCCAGCATTTT.

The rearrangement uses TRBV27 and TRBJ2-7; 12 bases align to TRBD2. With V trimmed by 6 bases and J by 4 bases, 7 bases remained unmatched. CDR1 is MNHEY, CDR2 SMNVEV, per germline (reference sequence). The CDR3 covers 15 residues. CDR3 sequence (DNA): TGTGCCAGCAGCCTCCTAGCGGGGGGGCGTTACGAGCAGTACGTC. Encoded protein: CASSLLAGGRYEQYV.

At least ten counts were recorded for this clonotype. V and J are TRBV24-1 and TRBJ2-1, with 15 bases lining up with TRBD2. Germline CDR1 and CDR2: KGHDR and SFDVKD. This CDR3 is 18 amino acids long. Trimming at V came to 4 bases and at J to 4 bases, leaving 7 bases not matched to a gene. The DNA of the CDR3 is TGTGCCACCAGTGAGCCGGGGACTAGCGGGGGGAAATACAATGAGCAGTTCTTC. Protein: CATSEPGTSGGKYNEQFF.

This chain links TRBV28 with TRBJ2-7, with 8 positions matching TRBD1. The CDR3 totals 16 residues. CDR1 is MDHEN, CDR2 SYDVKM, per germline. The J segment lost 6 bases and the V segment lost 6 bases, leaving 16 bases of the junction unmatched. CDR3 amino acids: CASSPGQGPGPGEQYV. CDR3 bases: TGTGCCAGCAGCCCAGGACAGGGACCGGGCCCGGGCGAGCAGTACGTC.

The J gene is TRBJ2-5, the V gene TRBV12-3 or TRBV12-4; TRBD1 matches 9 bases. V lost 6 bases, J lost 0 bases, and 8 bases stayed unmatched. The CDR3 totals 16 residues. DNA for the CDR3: TGTGCCAGCAGCCCCGGGACAGGGACCTACCAAGAGACCCAGTACTTC. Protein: CASSPGTGTYQETQYF.

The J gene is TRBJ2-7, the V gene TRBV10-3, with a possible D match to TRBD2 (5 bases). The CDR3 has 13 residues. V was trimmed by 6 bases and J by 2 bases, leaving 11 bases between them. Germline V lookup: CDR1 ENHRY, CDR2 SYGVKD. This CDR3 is CAISPDGTYEQYV. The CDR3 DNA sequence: TGTGCCATCAGCCCCGACGGGACCTACGAGCAGTACGTC.

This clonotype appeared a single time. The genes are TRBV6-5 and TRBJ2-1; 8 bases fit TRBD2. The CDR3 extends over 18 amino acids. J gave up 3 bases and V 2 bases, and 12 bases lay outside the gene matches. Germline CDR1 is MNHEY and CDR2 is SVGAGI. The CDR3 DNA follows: TGTGCCAGCAGTTACGGGCTTGGGGCGGGGGGCCTCTACAATGAGCAGTTCTTC. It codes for CASSYGLGAGGLYNEQFF.

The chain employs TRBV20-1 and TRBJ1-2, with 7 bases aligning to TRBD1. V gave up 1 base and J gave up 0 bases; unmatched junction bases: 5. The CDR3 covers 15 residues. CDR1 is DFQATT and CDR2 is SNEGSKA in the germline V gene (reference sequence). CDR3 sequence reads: CSARGTGLTNYGYTF. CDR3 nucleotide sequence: TGCAGTGCTAGAGGGACAGGACTCACTAACTATGGCTACACCTTC.

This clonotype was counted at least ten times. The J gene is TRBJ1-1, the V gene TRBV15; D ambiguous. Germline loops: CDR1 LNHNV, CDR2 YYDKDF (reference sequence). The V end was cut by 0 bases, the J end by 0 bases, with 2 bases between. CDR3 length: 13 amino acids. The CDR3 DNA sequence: TGTGCCACCAGCAGAGATCTGAACACTGAAGCTTTCTTT. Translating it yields CATSRDLNTEAFF.

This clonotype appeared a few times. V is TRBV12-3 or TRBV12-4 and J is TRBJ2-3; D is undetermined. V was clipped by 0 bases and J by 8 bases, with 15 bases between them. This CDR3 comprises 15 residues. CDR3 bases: TGTGCCAGCAGTTTAGCGTTCAACATAGGCGGTACGCAGTATTTT. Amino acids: CASSLAFNIGGTQYF.

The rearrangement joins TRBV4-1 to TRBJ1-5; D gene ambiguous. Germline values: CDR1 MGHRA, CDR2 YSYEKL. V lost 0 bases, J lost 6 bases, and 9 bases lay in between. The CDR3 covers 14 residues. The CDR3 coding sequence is TGCGCCAGCAGCCAAGATCTCGGGCTTCAGCCCCAGCATTTT. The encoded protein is CASSQDLGLQPQHF.

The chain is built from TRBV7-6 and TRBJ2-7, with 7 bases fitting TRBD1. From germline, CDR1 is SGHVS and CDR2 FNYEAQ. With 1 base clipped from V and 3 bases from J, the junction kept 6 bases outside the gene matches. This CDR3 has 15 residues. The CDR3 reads CASSLDYQGDYEQYF. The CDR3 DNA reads TGTGCCAGCAGCTTAGACTACCAGGGGGACTACGAGCAGTACTTC.

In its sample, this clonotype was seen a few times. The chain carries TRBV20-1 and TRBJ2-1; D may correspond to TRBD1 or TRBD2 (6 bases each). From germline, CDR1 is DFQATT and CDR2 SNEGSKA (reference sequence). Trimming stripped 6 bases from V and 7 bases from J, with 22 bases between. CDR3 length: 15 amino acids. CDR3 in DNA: TGCAGTGCGGGGAATACGGGGGCGCTGGGGAATGAGCAGTTCTTC. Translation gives CSAGNTGALGNEQFF.